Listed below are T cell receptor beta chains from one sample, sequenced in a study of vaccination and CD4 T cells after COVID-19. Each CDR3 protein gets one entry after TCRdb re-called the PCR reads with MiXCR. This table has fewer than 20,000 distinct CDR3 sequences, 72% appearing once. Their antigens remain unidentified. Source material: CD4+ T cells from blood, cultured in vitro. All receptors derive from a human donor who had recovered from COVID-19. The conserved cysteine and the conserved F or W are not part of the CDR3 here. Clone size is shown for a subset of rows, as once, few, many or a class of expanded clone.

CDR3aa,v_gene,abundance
SARLTGRPSSEQF,TRBV20-1,.
SARDPGRGNEKLF,TRBV20-1,.
ASSLGGGRGSGANVLT,TRBV28,.
AWSHPVASQF,TRBV30,once
ASSVQETQY,TRBV19,.
ATSRDKAGTSRGELF,TRBV15,.
ASSSRTASYGYT,TRBV7-9,.
ASSPLGKSLQETQY,TRBV25-1,.
ASSLFGEAKPLH,TRBV12-3/TRBV12-4,.
ASSLERGRESPLH,TRBV7-2,few
ASNYRYSTDTQY,TRBV5-1,.